The sequence of this T cell receptor (beta chain) was determined in a study of type 1 and type 2 diabetes patients. In the study overall: The cohort mixed type 1 diabetes, type 2 diabetes and nondiabetic donors. Magnetic bead positive selection isolated CD4+ or CD8+ T cells from PBMCs.

The CDR3 length is 16 residues. From germline, CDR1 is MDHEN and CDR2 SYDVKM. Trimming left V 10 bases short and J 2 bases short, with 21 bases between. Each participant gave 8 to 10 milliliters of peripheral blood. PCR was run on genomic DNA. Multiplex PCR with 30 forward and 13 reverse primers amplified the TCR beta CDR3. MiXCR, applied by TCRdb to the multiplex PCR reads, yields one record per CDR3 protein. The sample includes about 270,000 distinct CDR3 sequences, around 47% of them seen just once. The rearrangement joins TRBV28 to TRBJ1-5; possible D gene TRBD1, 6 bases. The sample was peripheral blood mononuclear cells (PBMCs). This TCR came from a man between 18 and 29 years old with type 2 diabetes. Here the CDR3 DNA reads TGTGCCACCGGGGGGGGGCCGCGGACCGGCAATCAGCCCCAGCATTTT. Its translation is CATGGGPRTGNQPQHF.